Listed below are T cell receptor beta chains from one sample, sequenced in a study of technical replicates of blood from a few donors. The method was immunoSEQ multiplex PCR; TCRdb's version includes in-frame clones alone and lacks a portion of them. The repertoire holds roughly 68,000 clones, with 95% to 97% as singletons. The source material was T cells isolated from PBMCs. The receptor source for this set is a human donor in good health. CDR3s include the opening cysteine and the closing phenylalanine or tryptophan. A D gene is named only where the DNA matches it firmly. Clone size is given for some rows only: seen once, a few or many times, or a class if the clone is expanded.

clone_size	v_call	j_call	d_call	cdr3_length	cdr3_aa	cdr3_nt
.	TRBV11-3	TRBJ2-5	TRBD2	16	CASSQGLAGDQETQYF	TGTGCCAGCAGCCAAGGACTAGCGGGCGACCAAGAGACCCAGTACTTC
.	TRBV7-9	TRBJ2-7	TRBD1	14	CASSPVYTGGEQYF	TGTGCCAGCAGCCCCGTTTATACAGGGGGCGAGCAGTACTTC
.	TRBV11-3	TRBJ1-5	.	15	CASSLDLQTEQPQHF	TGTGCCAGCAGCTTAGATCTCCAGACAGAGCAGCCCCAGCATTTT
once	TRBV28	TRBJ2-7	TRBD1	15	CASSFRDRGTYEQYF	TGTGCCAGCAGTTTCCGGGACAGGGGAACCTACGAGCAGTACTTC
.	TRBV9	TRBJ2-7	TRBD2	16	CASSGGLGREAYEQYF	TGTGCCAGCAGCGGCGGGTTGGGGCGGGAGGCCTACGAGCAGTACTTC
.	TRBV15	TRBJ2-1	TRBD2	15	CATSRDRAGLAEQFF	TGTGCCACCAGCAGAGATAGGGCAGGACTAGCGGAGCAGTTCTTC
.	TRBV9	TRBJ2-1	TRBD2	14	CASSASGNYNEQFF	TGTGCCAGCAGCGCTAGCGGGAATTACAATGAGCAGTTCTTC
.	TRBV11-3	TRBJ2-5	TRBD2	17	CASSSGGLAGFQETQYF	TGTGCCAGCAGCTCCGGGGGACTAGCGGGTTTCCAAGAGACCCAGTACTTC
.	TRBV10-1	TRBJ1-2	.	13	CASSANRADGYTF	TGCGCCAGCAGTGCGAACAGGGCGGATGGCTACACCTTC
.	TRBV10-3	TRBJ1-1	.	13	CAIRIQGNTEAFF	TGTGCCATCAGGATACAGGGGAACACTGAAGCTTTCTTT
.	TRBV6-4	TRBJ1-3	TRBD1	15	CASSAGTGNRDTIYF	TGTGCCAGCAGTGCCGGGACAGGGAATCGGGACACCATATATTTT
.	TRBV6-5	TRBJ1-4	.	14	CASSPTWLVEKLFF	TGTGCCAGCAGTCCGACTTGGCTCGTTGAAAAACTGTTTTTT
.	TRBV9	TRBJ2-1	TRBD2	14	CASSPSGSDNEQFF	TGTGCCAGCTCCCCCAGCGGGAGCGACAATGAGCAGTTCTTC
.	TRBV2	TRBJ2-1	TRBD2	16	CASSVTGTSGRDEQFF	TGTGCCAGCAGTGTGACCGGGACTAGCGGGAGAGATGAGCAGTTCTTC
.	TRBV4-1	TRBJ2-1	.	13	CASSQDHYDEQFF	TGCGCCAGCAGCCAAGATCACTACGATGAGCAGTTCTTC
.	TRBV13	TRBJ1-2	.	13	CASSPPGYYGYTF	TGTGCCAGCAGCCCCCCCGGGTACTATGGCTACACCTTC
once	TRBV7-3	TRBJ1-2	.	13	CASSLTGGYGYTF	TGTGCCAGCAGCCTAACCGGGGGCTATGGCTACACCTTC
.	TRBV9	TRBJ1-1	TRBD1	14	CASSAIGQGAEAFF	TGTGCCAGCAGCGCGATAGGACAGGGAGCTGAAGCTTTCTTT
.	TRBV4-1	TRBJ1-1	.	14	CASSQKLGVTEAFF	TGCGCCAGCAGCCAAAAATTAGGGGTAACTGAAGCTTTCTTT
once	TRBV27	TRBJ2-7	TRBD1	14	CASSVDRVAYEQYF	TGTGCCAGCAGTGTCGACAGGGTGGCCTACGAGCAGTACTTC
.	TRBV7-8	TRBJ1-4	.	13	CASSLVRAEKLFF	TGTGCCAGCAGCTTAGTCAGGGCTGAAAAACTGTTTTTT
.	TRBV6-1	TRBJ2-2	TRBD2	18	CASTEAYLAGGLGGELFF	TGTGCCAGCACCGAAGCGTATTTAGCGGGAGGGTTGGGCGGGGAGCTGTTTTTT
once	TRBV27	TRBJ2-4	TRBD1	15	CASSPRQGGKNIQYF	TGTGCCAGCAGTCCGCGACAGGGGGGCAAAAACATTCAGTACTTC
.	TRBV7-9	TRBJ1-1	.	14	CASIDVGTGDEAFF	TGTGCCAGCATTGACGTTGGGACGGGGGATGAAGCTTTCTTT